These T cell receptor beta chains were read from a single sample in a study of human T cells and chemical hapten exposure. MiXCR was run by TCRdb on the RACE reads, yielding one entry per CDR3 protein. The sample has approximately 97,000 distinct CDR3 sequences; 25% to 30% are singletons. The sample consisted of whole blood, taken in connection with sensitization to the hapten diphenylcyclopropenone (DPC). The origin of the receptors is a middle-aged man with alopecia areata. Some clones in this sample may be carry-over from other donors' samples. The CDR3 runs from the conserved cysteine through the conserved F or W. A D gene is named only where the DNA matches it firmly. Size is omitted from some rows. Given values are once, few, many or a class for expanded clones.

D gene | J gene | clone size | V gene | CDR3 DNA | CDR3 protein
. | TRBJ1-3 | . | TRBV6-6 | TGTGCCAGCGGCAGGATGTCTGGAAACACCATATATTTT | CASGRMSGNTIYF
TRBD1 | TRBJ1-4 | few | TRBV7-2 | TGTGCCAGCAGCCCATCCGGGACAGGGGCTGAAAAACTGTTTTTT | CASSPSGTGAEKLFF
. | TRBJ2-5 | . | TRBV5-4 | TGTGCCAGCAGCTTGCCAGGGGATGAGACCCAGTACTTC | CASSLPGDETQYF
. | TRBJ2-3 | . | TRBV7-9 | TGTGCCAGCAGCCTCTCGGGACTGAGTCCCACAGATACGCAGTATTTT | CASSLSGLSPTDTQYF
TRBD1 | TRBJ1-1 | many | TRBV29-1 | TGCAGCGCCCAGTGGGGACAGGGCACTGAAGCTTTCTTT | CSAQWGQGTEAFF
. | TRBJ2-7 | . | TRBV27 | TGTGCCAGCAGTTTATACGGGAGAGCCTACGAGCAGTACTTC | CASSLYGRAYEQYF
TRBD1 | TRBJ1-1 | . | TRBV28 | TGTGCCAGCAGGATTACAGGGGCTACCACTGAAGCTTTCTTT | CASRITGATTEAFF
. | TRBJ1-5 | . | TRBV20-1 | TGCAGTGCTAAAGCCTGTAATCAGCCCCAGCATTTT | CSAKACNQPQHF
TRBD2 | TRBJ2-3 | . | TRBV9 | TGTGCCAGCAGACCAGCGGGAGAGGTAGATACGCAGTATTTT | CASRPAGEVDTQYF
TRBD1 | TRBJ1-5 | few | TRBV3-1 | TGTGCCAGCAGCCAGAGACCAGGGGGTTTGAGCAATCAGCCCCAGCATTTT | CASSQRPGGLSNQPQHF
. | TRBJ2-5 | . | TRBV5-1 | TGCGCCAGCAGCTTGGGGGTGAAGACAGAGACCCAGTACTTC | CASSLGVKTETQYF
. | TRBJ1-5 | few | TRBV20-1 | TGCAGTGCTAGGACCCCCAGCAATCAGCCCCAGCATTTT | CSARTPSNQPQHF
TRBD1 | TRBJ1-1 | . | TRBV28 | TGTGCCAGCAGACGTCCCGGGACAGGGGCCCCTGAAGCTTTCTTT | CASRRPGTGAPEAFF
. | TRBJ2-5 | . | TRBV15 | TGTGCCACCAGCAGAGCCTTGTCTAGCATCCAGACCCAGTACTTC | CATSRALSSIQTQYF
TRBD2 | TRBJ2-3 | . | TRBV13 | TGTGCCAGCAGCTTAGGTGGACTAGCGGTAACAGATACGCAGTATTTT | CASSLGGLAVTDTQYF
. | TRBJ2-7 | . | TRBV5-4 | TGTGCCAGCAGCTTGGCCGGGGGACGCAACGAGCAGTACTTC | CASSLAGGRNEQYF
. | TRBJ2-7 | many | TRBV12-3/TRBV12-4 | TGTGCCAGCAGTTTATCTAGCGCAACATACGAGCAGTACTTC | CASSLSSATYEQYF
. | TRBJ2-1 | few | TRBV7-2 | TGTGCCAGCAGAGACCCCCTTGCACAGGGGAGGTACAATGAGCAGTTCTTC | CASRDPLAQGRYNEQFF
TRBD2 | TRBJ2-3 | . | TRBV3-1 | TGTGCCAGCAGCCATGCTGGACTAGCGACTAGCACAGATACGCAGTATTTT | CASSHAGLATSTDTQYF
. | TRBJ2-2 | many | TRBV5-1 | TGCGCCAGCAGATTAGTAGAGAAGCACGGGGAGCTGTTTTTT | CASRLVEKHGELFF
TRBD2 | TRBJ2-1 | . | TRBV25-1 | TGTGCCAGCAGTGAATATCGCTCTAGCGGCCACAATGAGCAGTTCTTC | CASSEYRSSGHNEQFF
. | TRBJ1-5 | few | TRBV28 | TGTGCCAGCAGTTTCGGTGTAAATCAGCCCCAGCATTTT | CASSFGVNQPQHF
. | TRBJ2-5 | . | TRBV11-2 | TGTGCCAGCAGCCCTCGGGGCTCCCTGGAAGAGACCCAGTACTTC | CASSPRGSLEETQYF
. | TRBJ1-1 | . | TRBV28 | TGTGCCAGCAGCCGACAGATGAACACTGAAGCTTTCTTT | CASSRQMNTEAFF
TRBD2 | TRBJ2-2 | few | TRBV4-2 | TGTGCCAGCAGCCCGCGGACTGCAAGCGGGAGGGTGAACACCGGGGAGCTGTTTTTT | CASSPRTASGRVNTGELFF
. | TRBJ1-1 | . | TRBV29-1 | TGCAGCGTTGACGCTCACGCCTTGAACACTGAAGCTTTCTTT | CSVDAHALNTEAFF
TRBD1 | TRBJ2-6 | . | TRBV7-2 | TGTGCCAGCAGCTTGACAGGGGTTTCTGGGGCCAACGTCCTGACTTTC | CASSLTGVSGANVLTF
. | TRBJ2-7 | few | TRBV2 | TGTGCCAGCAGTGAAGCCCCCAGTCTGGGGACCTACGAGCAGTACTTC | CASSEAPSLGTYEQYF
TRBD2 | TRBJ2-7 | few | TRBV7-2 | TGTGCCAGCAGCTCGAGGACTAGCGGGACGAGGGAGCAGTACTTC | CASSSRTSGTREQYF
TRBD1 | TRBJ1-5 | . | TRBV12-3/TRBV12-4 | TGTGCCAGCAGTGGTGGACAGGGTCCGAATCAGCCCCAGCATTTT | CASSGGQGPNQPQHF
TRBD1 | TRBJ1-5 | few | TRBV12-3/TRBV12-4 | TGTGCCAGCAGCAGCGGGGGACAGGGGTACCATTTT | CASSSGGQGYHF
. | TRBJ1-1 | few | TRBV12-3/TRBV12-4 | TGTGCCAGCAGTTTTGAGTTCCCTGAAGCTTTCTTT | CASSFEFPEAFF
. | TRBJ2-1 | few | TRBV2 | TGTGCCAGCTTACACGACAGAGACAATGAGCAGTTCTTC | CASLHDRDNEQFF
TRBD1 | TRBJ2-6 | few | TRBV20-1 | TGCAGTGCTAGAGGAGGGACAGGGTCGGGTGGGGCCAACGTCCTGACTTTC | CSARGGTGSGGANVLTF
TRBD2 | TRBJ2-7 | few | TRBV20-1 | TGCAGTGCTAGGCGCGGGAGCAGCTACGAGCAGTACTTC | CSARRGSSYEQYF
. | TRBJ2-5 | few | TRBV28 | TGTGCCAGCACCGCACGGGAGACCCAGTACTTC | CASTARETQYF
TRBD2 | TRBJ2-7 | . | TRBV30 | TGTGCCTGGAGTCCGGGGGGTGCGAGGGAGCAGTACTTC | CAWSPGGAREQYF
TRBD1 | TRBJ1-2 | . | TRBV6-1 | TGTGCCAGCAGGCAAACAGGGGGCCATGGCTACACCTTC | CASRQTGGHGYTF
. | TRBJ2-1 | many | TRBV12-3/TRBV12-4 | TGTGCCAGCAGTCCGGGATTAGGTTGGTTCTTC | CASSPGLGWFF
. | TRBJ2-3 | . | TRBV7-9 | TGTGCCAGCAGCTTAGTTGAGACAGATACGCAGTATTTT | CASSLVETDTQYF
. | TRBJ2-1 | . | TRBV11-2 | TGTGCCAGCACTGTCATTCCGGGACATCGGGCAATCGAGCAGTTCTTC | CASTVIPGHRAIEQFF
. | TRBJ2-1 | . | TRBV6-2/TRBV6-3 | TGTGCCAGCAGTTACTCCGGAGGCGGGAATGAGCAGTTCTTC | CASSYSGGGNEQFF
TRBD2 | TRBJ2-3 | . | TRBV20-1 | TGCAGTGCTACGGGCCGACTAGCGGGAGCGATAGATACGCAGTATTTT | CSATGRLAGAIDTQYF
. | TRBJ2-7 | . | TRBV3-1 | TGTGCCAGCAGCCCCAAGGCAGGGGACGAGCAGTACTTC | CASSPKAGDEQYF
. | TRBJ1-1 | . | TRBV5-1 | TGCGCCAGCAGCGCGGCGGGACGCAGTTTCACTGAAGCTTTCTTT | CASSAAGRSFTEAFF
. | TRBJ2-7 | few | TRBV20-1 | TGCAGTGCTAGAGCAGGGTTGGCCTCCTACGAGCAGTACTTC | CSARAGLASYEQYF
TRBD1 | TRBJ2-3 | few | TRBV12-3/TRBV12-4 | TGTGCCAGCAGGGCCGACAGGGGAGGCACAGATACGCAGTATTTT | CASRADRGGTDTQYF
TRBD1 | TRBJ1-5 | . | TRBV28 | TGTGCCAGCAGTTGGCCACAGGGGATGGGCAATCAGCCCCAGCATTTT | CASSWPQGMGNQPQHF
TRBD2 | TRBJ2-7 | many | TRBV4-1 | TGCGCCAGCAGCCAAGTCCTCTCTAGCGGGATCTACGAGCAGTACTTC | CASSQVLSSGIYEQYF
. | TRBJ2-6 | few | TRBV4-2 | TGTGCCAGCAGCCACCCATCCGGGGCCAACGTCCTGACTTTC | CASSHPSGANVLTF
. | TRBJ1-4 | once | TRBV7-7 | TGTGCCAGCAGCTTATGTCTGGGTCCCACTAATGAAAAACTGTTTTTT | CASSLCLGPTNEKLFF
. | TRBJ2-3 | . | TRBV7-3 | TGTGCCAGCAGCTCCGACTACACAGATACGCAGTATTTT | CASSSDYTDTQYF
TRBD2 | TRBJ2-7 | . | TRBV20-1 | TGCAGTGCTACGTATCCCGGGACTAGCGGGATTCAGTACTTC | CSATYPGTSGIQYF
TRBD2 | TRBJ2-3 | . | TRBV10-2 | TGCGCCAGCAGGAGAAGGACTAGCGGCACAGATACGCAGTATTTT | CASRRRTSGTDTQYF
. | TRBJ2-3 | . | TRBV2 | TGTGCCAGCACGGCCCAGGGTACAGATACGCAGTATTTT | CASTAQGTDTQYF
. | TRBJ1-1 | . | TRBV6-5 | TGTGCCAGCAGTTACTCGAACAGGGCCAACACTGAAGCTTTCTTT | CASSYSNRANTEAFF
. | TRBJ2-1 | few | TRBV29-1 | TGCAGCGGGCGTAGCTTCAATGAGCAGTTCTTC | CSGRSFNEQFF
. | TRBJ2-1 | few | TRBV9 | TGTGCCAGCAGCGCCGATAGCGGACGCTACAATGAGCAGTTCTTC | CASSADSGRYNEQFF
TRBD1 | TRBJ1-6 | . | TRBV9 | TGTGCCAGCAGCGCCCCGACAGGGGCCCCCAATTCACCCCTCCACTTT | CASSAPTGAPNSPLHF
TRBD1 | TRBJ1-1 | few | TRBV5-1 | TGCGCCAGCAGCGCTACAGGGGAAAGCACTGAAGCTTTCTTT | CASSATGESTEAFF